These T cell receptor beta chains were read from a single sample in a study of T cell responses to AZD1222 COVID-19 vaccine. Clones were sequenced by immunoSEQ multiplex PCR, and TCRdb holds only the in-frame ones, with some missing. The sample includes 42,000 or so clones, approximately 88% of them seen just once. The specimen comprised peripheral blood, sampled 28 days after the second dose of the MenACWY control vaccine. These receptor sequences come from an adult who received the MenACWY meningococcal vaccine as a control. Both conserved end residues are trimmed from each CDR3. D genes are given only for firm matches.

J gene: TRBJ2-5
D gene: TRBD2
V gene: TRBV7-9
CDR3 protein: ASSSLAGSQETQY

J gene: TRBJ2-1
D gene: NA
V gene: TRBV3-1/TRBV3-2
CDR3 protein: ASSRQGLARLSSYNEQF

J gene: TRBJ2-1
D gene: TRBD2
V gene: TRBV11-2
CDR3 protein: ASSLVPSGGRYGNEQF

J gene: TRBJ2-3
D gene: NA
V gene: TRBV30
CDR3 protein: AWSVTPSSADTQY

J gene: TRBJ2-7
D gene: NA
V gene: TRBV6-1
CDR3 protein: ASSEAIGTYEQY

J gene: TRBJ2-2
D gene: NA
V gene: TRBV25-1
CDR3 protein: ASSDPRSRSTGELF

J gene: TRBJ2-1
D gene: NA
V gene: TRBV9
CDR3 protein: ASSVASSEQF

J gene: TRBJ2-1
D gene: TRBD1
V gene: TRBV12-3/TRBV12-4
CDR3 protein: ASSQGVGEQF

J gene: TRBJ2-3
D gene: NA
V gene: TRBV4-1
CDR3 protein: ASSPPSWGTDTQY

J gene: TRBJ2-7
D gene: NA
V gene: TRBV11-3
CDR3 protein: ASSRIPLSRSSR